This is a list of T cell receptor beta chains from one sample in a study of metastatic and nonmetastatic thyroid tumors. Using MiXCR, TCRdb reanalyzed the PCR reads. Of tens of thousands of clones listed, approximately 24% are singletons. Sequencing was performed on blood. These receptors all come from a female donor with papillary thyroid cancer or a benign thyroid nodule (not recorded which). Some clones in this sample may be carry-over from other donors' samples. Each CDR3 is given with its conserved first and last residue. Fields, in order: J gene, V gene, clone size, D gene, CDR3 protein, CDR3 DNA. D genes are given only for firm matches. Size tells how often a clone was seen (once, few, many) or the class of an expanded clone, and some rows leave it out.

j_gene: TRBJ2-5; v_gene: TRBV19; abundance: few; d_gene: -; CDR3aa: CASSSFGGETQYF; CDR3nt: TGTGCCAGTAGTTCTTTTGGGGGGGAGACCCAGTACTTC
j_gene: TRBJ1-3; v_gene: TRBV28; abundance: many; d_gene: TRBD1; CDR3aa: CASSLLDRGYGNTIYF; CDR3nt: TGTGCCAGCAGTTTATTAGACAGGGGATATGGAAACACCATATATTTT
j_gene: TRBJ2-7; v_gene: TRBV7-8; abundance: many; d_gene: -; CDR3aa: CASSLRDAAAYEQYF; CDR3nt: TGTGCCAGCAGTTTGAGGGACGCGGCCGCCTACGAGCAGTACTTC
j_gene: TRBJ1-1; v_gene: TRBV3-1; abundance: -; d_gene: -; CDR3aa: CASSQVAGGTEAFF; CDR3nt: TGTGCCAGCAGCCAAGTTGCGGGCGGCACTGAAGCTTTCTTT
j_gene: TRBJ2-4; v_gene: TRBV28; abundance: -; d_gene: -; CDR3aa: CASRDSLAKNIQYF; CDR3nt: TGTGCCAGTCGGGATTCTCTAGCCAAAAACATTCAGTACTTC
j_gene: TRBJ1-6; v_gene: TRBV28; abundance: medium-sized; d_gene: -; CDR3aa: CASSFSGGYSPLHF; CDR3nt: TGTGCCAGCAGTTTTTCGGGGGGCTATTCACCCCTCCACTTT
j_gene: TRBJ2-1; v_gene: TRBV6-5; abundance: -; d_gene: TRBD2; CDR3aa: CASSYDTSGGSRNEQFF; CDR3nt: TGTGCCAGCAGTTACGATACTAGCGGGGGCTCGCGTAATGAGCAGTTCTTC
j_gene: TRBJ2-2; v_gene: TRBV15; abundance: few; d_gene: -; CDR3aa: CPRSRTPGSCFF; CDR3nt: -
j_gene: TRBJ2-7; v_gene: TRBV30; abundance: few; d_gene: -; CDR3aa: CAWSVGGDEQYF; CDR3nt: TGTGCCTGGAGTGTAGGTGGGGACGAGCAGTACTTC
j_gene: TRBJ1-6; v_gene: TRBV5-6; abundance: many; d_gene: TRBD1; CDR3aa: CASRTDREDSPLHF; CDR3nt: TGTGCCAGCAGGACGGACAGGGAGGATTCACCCCTCCACTTT
j_gene: TRBJ2-3; v_gene: TRBV27; abundance: medium-sized; d_gene: -; CDR3aa: CASRIRETDTQYF; CDR3nt: TGTGCCAGTAGGATACGGGAGACAGATACGCAGTATTTT
j_gene: TRBJ1-2; v_gene: TRBV12-3/TRBV12-4; abundance: few; d_gene: -; CDR3aa: CASSRSTEPFFGYTF; CDR3nt: TGTGCCAGCAGCAGGTCGACAGAGCCTTTCTTCGGCTACACCTTC
j_gene: TRBJ2-1; v_gene: TRBV2; abundance: medium-sized; d_gene: -; CDR3aa: CASSVKVNEQFF; CDR3nt: TGTGCCAGCAGTGTTAAGGTAAATGAGCAGTTCTTC
j_gene: TRBJ2-5; v_gene: TRBV6-1; abundance: few; d_gene: -; CDR3aa: CASSDIKGDRVENQYF; CDR3nt: TGTGCCAGCAGTGACATTAAGGGGGATAGGGTAGAGAACCAGTACTTC
j_gene: TRBJ2-3; v_gene: TRBV2; abundance: many; d_gene: -; CDR3aa: CASSLNSARLTDTQYF; CDR3nt: TGTGCCAGCAGTCTAAATTCGGCTAGACTCACAGATACGCAGTATTTT
j_gene: TRBJ2-5; v_gene: TRBV19; abundance: -; d_gene: -; CDR3aa: CASRPSGKAVLQETQYF; CDR3nt: TGTGCCAGTAGGCCATCAGGGAAGGCGGTCTTACAAGAGACCCAGTACTTC
j_gene: TRBJ2-5; v_gene: TRBV7-3; abundance: many; d_gene: TRBD2; CDR3aa: CASSLVAGGRETQYF; CDR3nt: TGTGCCAGCAGCCTGGTAGCGGGAGGGCGGGAGACCCAGTACTTC
j_gene: TRBJ2-1; v_gene: TRBV5-6; abundance: -; d_gene: -; CDR3aa: CASSYSVEQFF; CDR3nt: TGTGCCAGCAGCTACAGCGTTGAGCAGTTCTTC
j_gene: TRBJ2-1; v_gene: TRBV6-1; abundance: medium-sized; d_gene: -; CDR3aa: CASSERPEENEQFF; CDR3nt: TGTGCCAGCAGTGAACGGCCAGAGGAGAATGAGCAGTTCTTC
j_gene: TRBJ1-2; v_gene: TRBV20-1; abundance: medium-sized; d_gene: -; CDR3aa: CSARRAGNYGYTF; CDR3nt: TGCAGTGCTAGGAGGGCGGGTAACTATGGCTACACCTTC
j_gene: TRBJ2-3; v_gene: TRBV20-1; abundance: -; d_gene: -; CDR3aa: CSARGTLDTQYF; CDR3nt: TGCAGTGCTAGGGGGACTTTAGATACGCAGTATTTT
j_gene: TRBJ1-4; v_gene: TRBV28; abundance: many; d_gene: -; CDR3aa: CASSFGSEKLFF; CDR3nt: TGTGCCAGCAGTTTTGGCAGTGAAAAACTGTTTTTT
j_gene: TRBJ2-1; v_gene: TRBV5-1; abundance: -; d_gene: TRBD2; CDR3aa: CASSLLAGLATISYNEQFF; CDR3nt: TGCGCCAGCAGCTTGTTGGCGGGACTAGCGACTATCTCCTACAATGAGCAGTTCTTC
j_gene: TRBJ2-1; v_gene: TRBV30; abundance: once; d_gene: -; CDR3aa: CAWSVRGLGGNEQFF; CDR3nt: TGTGCCTGGAGTGTACGAGGGCTAGGTGGCAATGAGCAGTTCTTC
j_gene: TRBJ1-1; v_gene: TRBV18; abundance: -; d_gene: TRBD1; CDR3aa: CASSPPRDRVNTEAFF; CDR3nt: TGTGCCAGCTCACCCCCCAGGGACAGAGTTAACACTGAAGCTTTCTTT
j_gene: TRBJ2-5; v_gene: TRBV11-2; abundance: many; d_gene: -; CDR3aa: CASSLIRGLKETQYF; CDR3nt: TGTGCCAGCAGCCTAATCCGGGGGCTGAAAGAGACCCAGTACTTC
j_gene: TRBJ2-7; v_gene: TRBV13; abundance: -; d_gene: -; CDR3aa: CASRSRGTHYEQYF; CDR3nt: TGTGCCAGCCGCTCCCGGGGGACTCACTACGAGCAGTACTTC
j_gene: TRBJ2-1; v_gene: TRBV11-1; abundance: -; d_gene: TRBD1; CDR3aa: CASSEGTGAYNEQFF; CDR3nt: TGTGCCAGCAGCGAAGGGACAGGGGCATACAATGAGCAGTTCTTC
j_gene: TRBJ2-3; v_gene: TRBV5-1; abundance: -; d_gene: TRBD1; CDR3aa: CASNPMGQGPDTQYF; CDR3nt: TGCGCCAGCAACCCGATGGGACAGGGCCCAGATACGCAGTATTTT
j_gene: TRBJ1-1; v_gene: TRBV6-5; abundance: -; d_gene: -; CDR3aa: CASSYLEATESFF; CDR3nt: TGTGCCAGCAGTTACTTGGAGGCCACTGAATCTTTCTTT
j_gene: TRBJ1-2; v_gene: TRBV20-1; abundance: once; d_gene: -; CDR3aa: CSASRAGNYGYTF; CDR3nt: TGCAGTGCTAGTAGGGCTGGTAACTATGGCTACACCTTC
j_gene: TRBJ2-7; v_gene: TRBV6-2/TRBV6-3; abundance: few; d_gene: TRBD1; CDR3aa: CASRPGAGGYEQYF; CDR3nt: TGTGCCAGCAGACCCGGGGCAGGGGGCTACGAGCAGTACTTC
j_gene: TRBJ2-5; v_gene: TRBV28; abundance: medium-sized; d_gene: -; CDR3aa: CASSPPGGVETQYF; CDR3nt: TGTGCCAGCAGTCCGCCCGGGGGCGTAGAGACCCAGTACTTC
j_gene: TRBJ1-2; v_gene: TRBV5-8; abundance: -; d_gene: -; CDR3aa: CASNLDTF; CDR3nt: TGTGCCAGCAACCTGGACACCTTC
j_gene: TRBJ1-2; v_gene: TRBV30; abundance: medium-sized; d_gene: -; CDR3aa: CAWSRLNRDGGYTF; CDR3nt: TGTGCCTGGAGTCGACTTAACAGGGATGGTGGCTACACCTTC
j_gene: TRBJ2-1; v_gene: TRBV19; abundance: few; d_gene: TRBD2; CDR3aa: CASKKGGAVAGGPVYNEQFF; CDR3nt: TGTGCCAGTAAGAAAGGGGGCGCGGTAGCGGGAGGGCCCGTCTACAATGAGCAGTTCTTC
j_gene: TRBJ1-6; v_gene: TRBV20-1; abundance: medium-sized; d_gene: -; CDR3aa: CSATEATVNSPLHF; CDR3nt: TGCAGTGCTACAGAAGCGACAGTGAATTCACCCCTCCACTTT
j_gene: TRBJ2-1; v_gene: TRBV6-6; abundance: few; d_gene: TRBD2; CDR3aa: CASSYWASGSMMNEQFF; CDR3nt: TGTGCCAGCAGTTACTGGGCTAGCGGGAGTATGATGAATGAGCAGTTCTTC
j_gene: TRBJ1-2; v_gene: TRBV5-6; abundance: -; d_gene: TRBD1; CDR3aa: CASSLVGQGIFYGYTF; CDR3nt: TGTGCCAGCAGCTTGGTCGGACAGGGGATTTTCTATGGCTACACCTTC
j_gene: TRBJ2-3; v_gene: TRBV19; abundance: many; d_gene: -; CDR3aa: CASSMVGEADTQYF; CDR3nt: TGTGCCAGTAGTATGGTCGGGGAAGCAGATACGCAGTATTTT
j_gene: TRBJ1-6; v_gene: TRBV30; abundance: -; d_gene: -; CDR3aa: CAWSALGLPDSPLHF; CDR3nt: TGTGCCTGGAGTGCTTTGGGACTGCCAGATTCACCCCTCCACTTT
j_gene: TRBJ1-1; v_gene: TRBV12-3/TRBV12-4; abundance: -; d_gene: -; CDR3aa: CASSFAREAFF; CDR3nt: TGTGCCAGCAGTTTCGCGAGAGAAGCTTTCTTT
j_gene: TRBJ2-1; v_gene: TRBV27; abundance: many; d_gene: -; CDR3aa: CASSLGIASGEQFF; CDR3nt: TGTGCCAGCAGTTTGGGGATAGCATCGGGTGAGCAGTTCTTC
j_gene: TRBJ2-1; v_gene: TRBV20-1; abundance: many; d_gene: TRBD1; CDR3aa: CSASGDRRDLFHYNEQFF; CDR3nt: TGCAGTGCTAGCGGGGACAGAAGGGACCTCTTTCACTACAATGAGCAGTTCTTC